One T cell receptor beta chain is described in this entry. This sample was included in a study of blood T cell repertoires in COVID-19. Study as a whole: The cDNA or gDNA used as material had been derived from T cells, B-cell-depleted T cells, or PBMCs.

The germline V gene encodes CDR1 MNHNY and CDR2 SVGAGI (reference sequence). After removal of 6 bases from V and 3 bases from J, the junction contained 4 bases not matched to a gene. The CDR3 consists of 14 residues. Libraries were prepared by immunoSEQ multiplex PCR; TCRdb keeps only in-frame clonotypes and omits some of them. Of some 11,000 clones listed, around 80% are singletons. The sequenced material came from peripheral blood. This clonotype was obtained from a man aged 70-80 years with active COVID-19. This chain links TRBV6-6 with TRBJ1-5, with TRBD1 matching 8 bases. The CDR3 protein is CASSWDRLNQPQHF. DNA for the CDR3: TGTGCCAGCAGCTGGGACAGGCTCAATCAGCCCCAGCATTTT.